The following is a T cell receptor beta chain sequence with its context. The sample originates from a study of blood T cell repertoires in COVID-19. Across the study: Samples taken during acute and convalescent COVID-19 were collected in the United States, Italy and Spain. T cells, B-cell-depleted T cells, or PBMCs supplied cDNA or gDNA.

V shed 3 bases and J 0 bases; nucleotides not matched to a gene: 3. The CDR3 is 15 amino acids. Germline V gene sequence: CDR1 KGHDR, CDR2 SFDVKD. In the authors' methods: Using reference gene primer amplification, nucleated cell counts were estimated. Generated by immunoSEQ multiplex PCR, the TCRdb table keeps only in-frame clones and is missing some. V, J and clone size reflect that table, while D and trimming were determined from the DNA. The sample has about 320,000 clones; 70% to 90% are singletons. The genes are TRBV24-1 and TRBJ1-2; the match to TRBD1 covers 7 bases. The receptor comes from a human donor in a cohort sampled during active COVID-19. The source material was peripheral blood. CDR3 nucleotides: TGTGCCACCAGTGATCCCGGGACAGCTAACTATGGCTACACCTTC. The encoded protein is CATSDPGTANYGYTF.